These T cell receptor beta chains were read from a single sample in a study of identical twins. Each CDR3 protein gets one entry after TCRdb re-called the 5' RACE reads with MiXCR. The table lists 420,000 or so distinct CDR3 sequences, around 20% of them singletons, with approximately 12% in the top ten. The sample was naive T cells sorted from blood. Receptor source: a man aged 50 or older in good health. CDR3s include the opening cysteine and the closing phenylalanine or tryptophan. The D gene is left open where the match is weak. Clone size appears in some rows only: once, few, many, or a class for an expanded clone.

abundance: -
d_gene: TRBD1
len: 16
j_gene: TRBJ1-1
v_gene: TRBV7-9
CDR3aa: CASSPWTGASNTEAFF
CDR3nt: TGTGCCAGCAGCCCCTGGACAGGGGCCTCGAACACTGAAGCTTTCTTT

abundance: few
d_gene: -
len: 15
j_gene: TRBJ2-1
v_gene: TRBV29-1
CDR3aa: CSVDSGPTLSGEQFF
CDR3nt: TGCAGCGTTGACTCGGGACCGACCTTATCCGGTGAGCAGTTCTTC

abundance: few
d_gene: TRBD2
len: 16
j_gene: TRBJ2-2
v_gene: TRBV7-9
CDR3aa: CASSWGLAGATGELFF
CDR3nt: TGTGCCAGCAGCTGGGGACTAGCGGGAGCCACCGGGGAGCTGTTTTTT

abundance: -
d_gene: -
len: 15
j_gene: TRBJ1-5
v_gene: TRBV28
CDR3aa: CASSPQGISNQPQHF
CDR3nt: TGTGCCAGCAGCCCCCAGGGGATCAGCAATCAGCCCCAGCATTTT

abundance: -
d_gene: -
len: 14
j_gene: TRBJ2-4
v_gene: TRBV2
CDR3aa: CATTTGAFKNIQYF
CDR3nt: TGTGCCACCACCACCGGGGCCTTCAAAAACATTCAGTACTTC

abundance: many
d_gene: TRBD1
len: 16
j_gene: TRBJ1-6
v_gene: TRBV11-2
CDR3aa: CASSTLRTGRNSPLHF
CDR3nt: TGTGCCAGCAGCACGCTAAGGACAGGGAGGAATTCACCCCTCCACTTT

abundance: few
d_gene: -
len: 15
j_gene: TRBJ2-2
v_gene: TRBV9
CDR3aa: CASSPVTSRTGELFF
CDR3nt: TGTGCCAGCAGCCCCGTTACTAGCCGTACCGGGGAGCTGTTTTTT

abundance: -
d_gene: -
len: 13
j_gene: TRBJ2-1
v_gene: TRBV6-1
CDR3aa: CASRSRGYNEQFF
CDR3nt: TGTGCCAGCCGCTCGCGGGGCTACAATGAGCAGTTCTTC

abundance: many
d_gene: -
len: 13
j_gene: TRBJ2-5
v_gene: TRBV20-1
CDR3aa: CSATSGTEETQYF
CDR3nt: TGCAGTGCTACCTCCGGGACTGAAGAGACCCAGTACTTC

abundance: many
d_gene: TRBD1
len: 18
j_gene: TRBJ1-3
v_gene: TRBV20-1
CDR3aa: CSARVPLDRGLSGNTIYF
CDR3nt: TGCAGTGCTAGAGTACCCCTAGACAGGGGACTATCTGGAAACACCATATATTTT

abundance: many
d_gene: TRBD2
len: 16
j_gene: TRBJ2-1
v_gene: TRBV6-5
CDR3aa: CASSYSMGAGGLEQFF
CDR3nt: TGTGCCAGCAGTTACTCCATGGGAGCGGGGGGGCTTGAGCAGTTCTTC

abundance: many
d_gene: -
len: 11
j_gene: TRBJ2-5
v_gene: TRBV5-1
CDR3aa: CASSGEETQYF
CDR3nt: TGCGCCAGCAGCGGGGAAGAGACCCAGTACTTC

abundance: -
d_gene: -
len: 15
j_gene: TRBJ2-2
v_gene: TRBV5-5
CDR3aa: CASSRAGQVMGELFF
CDR3nt: TGTGCCAGCAGCCGAGCGGGACAGGTGATGGGGGAGCTGTTTTTT

abundance: few
d_gene: -
len: 17
j_gene: TRBJ2-2
v_gene: TRBV7-3
CDR3aa: CASSLIRGRGNTGELFF
CDR3nt: TGTGCCAGCAGCTTAATCAGGGGCAGGGGTAACACCGGGGAGCTGTTTTTT

abundance: -
d_gene: -
len: 16
j_gene: TRBJ2-3
v_gene: TRBV20-1
CDR3aa: CSASEGRTFRADTQYF
CDR3nt: TGCAGTGCTAGTGAGGGACGGACCTTTAGGGCAGATACGCAGTATTTT

abundance: few
d_gene: TRBD1
len: 16
j_gene: TRBJ2-1
v_gene: TRBV18
CDR3aa: CASSPNPGTGVDEQFF
CDR3nt: TGTGCCAGCTCACCAAATCCCGGGACAGGGGTGGATGAGCAGTTCTTC

abundance: few
d_gene: TRBD2
len: 16
j_gene: TRBJ2-3
v_gene: TRBV25-1
CDR3aa: CASSARAGGQTDTQYF
CDR3nt: TGTGCCAGCAGTGCCCGAGCGGGGGGGCAGACAGATACGCAGTATTTT

abundance: many
d_gene: -
len: 16
j_gene: TRBJ2-1
v_gene: TRBV27
CDR3aa: CASSSIRGRGYNEQFF
CDR3nt: TGTGCCAGCAGCTCTATAAGGGGGAGGGGTTACAATGAGCAGTTCTTC

abundance: few
d_gene: TRBD1
len: 16
j_gene: TRBJ2-6
v_gene: TRBV7-2
CDR3aa: CASPGQTVSGANVLTF
CDR3nt: TGTGCCAGCCCGGGACAGACCGTCTCTGGGGCCAACGTCCTGACTTTC

abundance: few
d_gene: TRBD1
len: 16
j_gene: TRBJ2-1
v_gene: TRBV9
CDR3aa: CASSVSTGQIYNEQFF
CDR3nt: TGTGCCAGCAGCGTCTCAACGGGACAGATATACAATGAGCAGTTCTTC

abundance: -
d_gene: -
len: 14
j_gene: TRBJ1-1
v_gene: TRBV29-1
CDR3aa: CSVVEVRMNTEAFF
CDR3nt: TGCAGCGTTGTCGAGGTCAGAATGAACACTGAAGCTTTCTTT

abundance: many
d_gene: -
len: 12
j_gene: TRBJ1-1
v_gene: TRBV7-9
CDR3aa: CASSLAGTEAFF
CDR3nt: TGTGCCAGCAGCTTGGCCGGGACAGAAGCTTTCTTT

abundance: many
d_gene: -
len: 13
j_gene: TRBJ2-1
v_gene: TRBV28
CDR3aa: CASSITGYNEQFF
CDR3nt: TGTGCCAGCAGTATCACAGGTTACAATGAGCAGTTCTTC

abundance: -
d_gene: -
len: 17
j_gene: TRBJ2-6
v_gene: TRBV21-1
CDR3aa: CASSNVYPSSGANVLTF
CDR3nt: TGTGCCAGCAGCAATGTATATCCATCCTCTGGGGCCAACGTCCTGACTTTC

abundance: few
d_gene: TRBD1
len: 18
j_gene: TRBJ2-6
v_gene: TRBV11-1
CDR3aa: CASSLAGTGPRGANVLTF
CDR3nt: TGTGCCAGCAGCTTAGCCGGGACAGGCCCTAGAGGTGCCAACGTCCTGACTTTC

abundance: few
d_gene: TRBD2
len: 15
j_gene: TRBJ2-7
v_gene: TRBV7-2
CDR3aa: CASSLGGGRRGEQYF
CDR3nt: TGTGCCAGCAGCTTAGGCGGCGGGAGGCGGGGGGAGCAGTACTTC

abundance: few
d_gene: TRBD2
len: 13
j_gene: TRBJ2-4
v_gene: TRBV29-1
CDR3aa: CSAGGWAKNIQYF
CDR3nt: TGCAGCGCGGGGGGGTGGGCCAAAAACATTCAGTACTTC

abundance: many
d_gene: TRBD1
len: 14
j_gene: TRBJ1-5
v_gene: TRBV20-1
CDR3aa: CSAGGQGSNQPQHF
CDR3nt: TGCAGTGCTGGCGGACAGGGGAGCAATCAGCCCCAGCATTTT

abundance: -
d_gene: TRBD2
len: 15
j_gene: TRBJ2-7
v_gene: TRBV28
CDR3aa: CASSLIAGGPYEQYF
CDR3nt: TGTGCCAGCAGCCTGATAGCGGGGGGCCCCTACGAGCAGTACTTC

abundance: many
d_gene: TRBD2
len: 20
j_gene: TRBJ2-3
v_gene: TRBV6-2/TRBV6-3
CDR3aa: CASSSLTAILAGGPSDTQYF
CDR3nt: TGTGCCAGCAGTTCCCTCACCGCTATACTAGCGGGGGGGCCTTCGGATACGCAGTATTTT

abundance: many
d_gene: TRBD1
len: 14
j_gene: TRBJ2-1
v_gene: TRBV20-1
CDR3aa: CSARNQGAHNEQFF
CDR3nt: TGCAGTGCTAGGAATCAGGGGGCGCACAATGAGCAGTTCTTC

abundance: -
d_gene: -
len: 13
j_gene: TRBJ2-7
v_gene: TRBV7-9
CDR3aa: CASSLGQSSEQYF
CDR3nt: TGTGCCAGCAGCTTAGGCCAATCCTCCGAGCAGTACTTC

abundance: many
d_gene: -
len: 14
j_gene: TRBJ2-7
v_gene: TRBV2
CDR3aa: CASSEENGGNEQYF
CDR3nt: TGTGCCAGCAGTGAAGAAAACGGGGGCAACGAGCAGTACTTC

abundance: many
d_gene: TRBD2
len: 15
j_gene: TRBJ2-1
v_gene: TRBV5-1
CDR3aa: CASRRPGLEGDEQFF
CDR3nt: TGCGCCAGCAGACGGCCGGGACTAGAGGGCGATGAGCAGTTCTTC

abundance: -
d_gene: TRBD2
len: 15
j_gene: TRBJ2-5
v_gene: TRBV9
CDR3aa: CASSVAGGGLETQYF
CDR3nt: TGTGCCAGCAGCGTAGCAGGCGGGGGGTTGGAGACCCAGTACTTC

abundance: many
d_gene: TRBD1
len: 14
j_gene: TRBJ2-5
v_gene: TRBV5-1
CDR3aa: CASSLENRGETQYF
CDR3nt: TGCGCCAGCAGCTTGGAAAACAGGGGAGAGACCCAGTACTTC

abundance: -
d_gene: -
len: 15
j_gene: TRBJ1-1
v_gene: TRBV6-5
CDR3aa: CASSSPETGNTEAFF
CDR3nt: TGTGCCAGCAGTTCTCCCGAGACAGGGAACACTGAAGCTTTCTTT

abundance: few
d_gene: -
len: 15
j_gene: TRBJ2-7
v_gene: TRBV29-1
CDR3aa: CSARRDVGPVYEQYF
CDR3nt: TGCAGCGCGCGAAGGGACGTAGGCCCGGTCTACGAGCAGTACTTC

abundance: few
d_gene: TRBD2
len: 15
j_gene: TRBJ2-7
v_gene: TRBV20-1
CDR3aa: CSARGTSGNSYEQYF
CDR3nt: TGCAGTGCTAGAGGGACTAGCGGAAACTCCTACGAGCAGTACTTC

abundance: -
d_gene: TRBD2
len: 16
j_gene: TRBJ2-1
v_gene: TRBV4-2
CDR3aa: CASSLQTSGGHNEQFF
CDR3nt: TGTGCCAGCAGCCTCCAGACTAGCGGGGGGCACAATGAGCAGTTCTTC

abundance: many
d_gene: -
len: 15
j_gene: TRBJ2-7
v_gene: TRBV29-1
CDR3aa: CSVESLGAGSYEQYF
CDR3nt: TGCAGCGTTGAAAGTCTGGGGGCCGGATCCTACGAGCAGTACTTC

abundance: many
d_gene: TRBD1
len: 15
j_gene: TRBJ2-7
v_gene: TRBV20-1
CDR3aa: CSARDPGQGPNEQYF
CDR3nt: TGCAGTGCTAGAGATCCGGGACAGGGTCCCAACGAGCAGTACTTC

abundance: -
d_gene: TRBD1
len: 15
j_gene: TRBJ1-2
v_gene: TRBV9
CDR3aa: CASSEGTGVAYGYTF
CDR3nt: TGTGCCAGCAGCGAGGGGACAGGGGTGGCCTATGGCTACACCTTC

abundance: few
d_gene: -
len: 10
j_gene: TRBJ2-1
v_gene: TRBV20-1
CDR3aa: CSAKRNEQFF
CDR3nt: TGCAGTGCTAAGAGGAATGAGCAGTTCTTC

abundance: -
d_gene: -
len: 16
j_gene: TRBJ2-3
v_gene: TRBV5-6
CDR3aa: CASTPRYAFSTDTQYF
CDR3nt: TGTGCCAGCACCCCTCGGTACGCCTTTAGCACAGATACGCAGTATTTT

abundance: many
d_gene: -
len: 17
j_gene: TRBJ1-6
v_gene: TRBV6-5
CDR3aa: CASSSATVSSYNSPLHF
CDR3nt: TGTGCCAGCAGTTCGGCAACCGTCAGCTCCTATAATTCACCCCTCCACTTT

abundance: -
d_gene: -
len: 13
j_gene: TRBJ2-7
v_gene: TRBV29-1
CDR3aa: CSVEDPDRYEQYF
CDR3nt: TGCAGCGTTGAAGATCCGGACCGGTACGAGCAGTACTTC

abundance: few
d_gene: -
len: 12
j_gene: TRBJ2-7
v_gene: TRBV7-9
CDR3aa: CASSLEFSEQYF
CDR3nt: TGTGCCAGCAGCTTAGAATTTAGTGAGCAGTACTTC